A single sample gave rise to the 9 T cell receptor beta chains below, sequenced in a study of human T cells and chemical hapten exposure. Each CDR3 protein is one row after TCRdb ran MiXCR on the RACE reads. The sample consists of fewer than 85,000 distinct CDR3 sequences, around a tenth of them appearing once. As to time point: patch test 2, 6 weeks after DPC sensitization. Stated treatment: therapeutic diphenylcyclopropenone sensitization with weekly scalp DPC. Source: whole blood, taken in connection with sensitization to the hapten diphenylcyclopropenone (DPC). These receptors all stem from a young man with alopecia areata. Some clones in this sample may be carry-over from other donors' samples.

V is TRBV6-5 and J is TRBJ1-5, with a possible D match to TRBD1 (5 bases). This CDR3 is built from 15 residues. Germline loops: CDR1 MNHEY, CDR2 SVGAGI. V dropped 6 bases and J dropped 4 bases, with 16 bases sitting between them. This chain's CDR3 is CASSQSWGGNQPQHF. CDR3 in DNA: TGTGCCAGCAGCCAGTCATGGGGGGGAAATCAGCCCCAGCATTTT.

J is TRBJ1-5 and V is TRBV6-6, with no clear D. V gave up 4 bases and J gave up 0 bases, with 7 bases separating them. Germline values: CDR1 MNHNY, CDR2 SVGAGI (reference sequence). The CDR3 runs to 14 residues. This chain's CDR3 is CASSSQDSNQPQHF. The CDR3 nucleotides read TGTGCCAGCAGTTCGCAGGATAGCAATCAGCCCCAGCATTTT.

J is TRBJ1-5 and V is TRBV29-1, with unresolved D. Germline V gene data show CDR1 as SQVTM and CDR2 as ANQGSEA. This CDR3 is 13 amino acids long. V was clipped by 7 bases and J by 2 bases, with 12 bases between them. CDR3 loop: CSAWLGGNQPQHF. The CDR3 nucleotides read TGCAGCGCCTGGTTAGGTGGCAATCAGCCCCAGCATTTT.

The chain employs TRBV9 and TRBJ2-3; D is unclear. V was trimmed by 4 bases and J by 2 bases, leaving 14 bases between them. This CDR3 comprises 15 residues. In germline, CDR1 is SGDLS, CDR2 YYNGEE. CDR3 region: CASSPEGRDTDTQYF. Here the CDR3 DNA reads TGTGCCAGCAGCCCTGAAGGGCGTGACACAGATACGCAGTATTTT.

This chain links TRBV6-5 with TRBJ2-5; no firm D call. V dropped 3 bases and J dropped 5 bases, with 13 bases sitting between them. The CDR3 is 14 residues long. CDR1 is MNHEY, CDR2 SVGAGI, per germline. CDR3 residues: CASSYVGGRETQYF. The CDR3 region has the DNA TGTGCCAGCAGTTATGTGGGCGGTCGCGAGACCCAGTACTTC.

This clonotype was seen only a few times. The chain joins TRBV4-1 to TRBJ1-2; TRBD1 agrees at 8 bases. CDR1 MGHRA and CDR2 YSYEKL come from the germline V gene. The CDR3 is 16 amino acids. V was clipped by 0 bases and J by 2 bases; unmatched bases: 5. The CDR3 reads CASSQDRYRGNYGYTF. The CDR3 DNA is TGCGCCAGCAGCCAAGATCGTTACAGGGGGAACTATGGCTACACCTTC.

V and J are TRBV10-3 and TRBJ1-6; perhaps TRBD1 as D (6 bases). There are 19 residues in the CDR3. The germline V gene encodes CDR1 ENHRY and CDR2 SYGVKD. Between the trimmed V and J ends, which lost 0 bases and 5 bases, there was a span of 20 bases. CDR3 sequence (DNA): TGTGCCATCAGTGAGTCCTTTAGGGCGGGGGGCGCCGATAATTCACCCCTCCACTTT. The encoded protein is CAISESFRAGGADNSPLHF.

The chain has TRBV7-2 and TRBJ1-4; the D gene is possibly TRBD1 (5 bases). The CDR3 covers 13 residues. Germline assignment: CDR1 SGHTA and CDR2 FQGNSA. Trimming left V 3 bases short and J 8 bases short, with 10 bases between. DNA for the CDR3: TGTGCCAGCAGCTTCAGGGTAGGAGAAAAACTGTTTTTT. This sequence encodes CASSFRVGEKLFF.

This sequence joins TRBV4-2 and TRBJ2-7, with unresolved D. Trimming removed 1 base from V and 4 bases from J, with 11 bases in between. The CDR3 has 14 amino acids. The germline V gene has CDR1 LGHNA and CDR2 YNFKEQ. CDR3: CASSQGAQTYEQYF. The CDR3 DNA is TGTGCCAGCAGCCAAGGGGCCCAGACATACGAGCAGTACTTC.